This T cell receptor (beta chain) was captured by sequencing in a study of cytomegalovirus exposure and HLA in healthy donors (dated by TCRdb to about 2017). At the level of the whole study: According to an earlier analysis of several hundred of the donors, about 179 million T cells yielded 117 million unique TCR beta sequences and 276 Gb of sequence data. About 5 DR-DQ haplotypes were handled as single units for association and clustering, since linkage in the cohort was strong. A later analysis re-analyzed previously published TCR beta repertoires from approximately 670 donors and added high-resolution HLA genotyping to study TCR occurrence patterns. The study profiled the T cell repertoires of under 700 subjects by immunosequencing and related them to cytomegalovirus serostatus. Across 300 to 400 genotyped donors of the cohort, an average of about 240,000 unique TCR beta nucleotide sequences per donor were sequenced, and roughly 20% of those sequences were non-productive. An early release covering roughly 640 HLA-typed donors comprised 250 to 350 gigabases of sequencing data and approximately 85 million unique TCR sequences. Rather than drawing on any new phenotypic data, the later analysis identified candidate immune exposures from TCR beta sequences and the way those sequences occurred across donors. The number of typed donors differed by locus: roughly 629-640 for A, B, C, DRB1 and DQB1; roughly 510 for DQA1; around 610 for DPA1; and some 450 for DPB1. Both class I and class II loci were covered by HLA typing, at four-digit resolution. Every repertoire in the discovery cohort had been generated on one and the same sequencing platform. The genetic ancestry cluster associated with self-reported Caucasian donors included 81% of the approximately 410 genotyped donors. The study was designed to test whether signatures of past pathogen exposure could be identified by cataloging public T cell receptors. A separate validation cohort of more than 100 different subjects was used in addition to the 666-subject first cohort. To predict cytomegalovirus infection status, the study combined high-throughput TCR immunosequencing, statistical association of individual TCRs with disease status, and machine learning. An earlier analysis of some 600 of the donors applied high-throughput TCR beta sequencing to assess whether each TCR beta V gene segment acted as functional or pseudogenic. Donor age, sex, ethnicity and CMV serostatus were collected together with the repertoire data. A later genetic analysis used genome-wide SNP genotypes for about three fifths of the 666 donors, treating that subset as a discovery cohort.

The germline V gene (reference sequence) provides CDR1 GTSNPN and CDR2 SVGIG. There are 16 amino acids in the CDR3, from cysteine to phenylalanine inclusive. CDR3 DNA only is kept here, 48 bases in frame from base 1. The germline V and J ends show losses of 5 bases and 1 base respectively, and no gene match explains 9 bases of the junction. What the authors observed across the whole study: About 17 rarely observed V segments, including chromosome 9 orphons, were excluded from the earlier analysis of just under 600 of the donors because counts were too low. A later analysis found that most CMV-associated TCR beta chains appeared HLA-restricted, with HLA associations seemingly driven largely by CMV exposure. Roughly uniform sequencing depth across donors was assumed in presence/absence analyses, although this assumption may not hold. A later genetic analysis reported fewer N-insertions in productive TCRs among donors in an Asian-associated ancestry cluster than the roughly 720-donor mean. When HLA alleles, especially DR and DQ, strongly co-occurred, TCR associations were difficult to assign to individual alleles. A group of highly shared sequence variants was considered likely to be a technical artifact of the sequencing pipeline. In a later analysis, the rate of TCR association differed among HLA loci, with DRB1 alleles having the most associated TCRs and HLA-C alleles having the fewest. Because HLA typing was unavailable for some donors at each locus, only the typed subset was used in association tests. Compared with equally common non-associated chains, HLA-associated TCR beta chains in a later analysis were more clonally expanded and had lower generation probabilities. Broadly in line with IMGT annotations, most TCR beta V segments showed up in productive rearrangements about 87% or about 30% of the time in an earlier analysis of several hundred of the donors. The cohort was sequenced for TCR beta chains only, and without alpha or paired-chain data the features that could be detected were limited. A further reported finding was that TCR beta sequences accurately predicted the HLA-A and HLA-B alleles for most subjects in the first cohort. While some public TCRs were present in many individuals, most TCR sequences turned up only very rarely across donors. A later analysis associated about 17,000 TCR beta sequences with specific HLA alleles at a false discovery rate of 0.05. The classifier was reported to diagnose cytomegalovirus status with high specificity and sensitivity in both the original and validation cohorts. Several of the top co-occurrence clusters appeared to be linked to parvovirus B19, influenza, CMV and Epstein-Barr virus, according to a later analysis. Three of the identified cytomegalovirus-associated TCR beta chains were confirmed in vitro to be specific for cytomegalovirus antigens. The study gave a list of 150 to 200 TCR beta chains associated with cytomegalovirus. Correlated functional status among segregating V segments might be attributable to linkage disequilibrium, but an unknown experimental factor could not be ruled out. Immune exposure information for the cohort was limited to CMV serostatus. Some IMGT-functional V segments, including TRBV6-2 and TRBV6-3, could not be told apart with the 87-base-pair reads, so those segments were excluded. In a later genetic analysis, a missense DCLRE1C variant was associated with V-gene and J-gene trimming of TCR beta chains, and the association was replicated in an independent cohort. The authors suggested that the approach could potentially be generalized to other disease states and immunological phenotypes.

The cohort was made up of 500 to 850 healthy bone marrow donors. At the time of sampling, all cohort members were nominally healthy, though unrecorded immune exposures were likely present. The donor was CMV seronegative and belonged to the group of more than 300 seronegative cohort members. Each donor provided a peripheral blood sample, and peripheral blood mononuclear cells were used for TCR beta sequencing. The Qiagen DNeasy Blood Extraction Kit was used to extract genomic DNA from the blood cell samples. This clone was seen only a few times. Its specific antigen is unknown. Within one base of it there is no much larger clone, and no base qualities were kept. The method was the immunoSEQ multiplex PCR assay. For the multiplex PCR, a mixture combining 60 forward primers for TCR Vbeta segments and 13 reverse primers for TCR Jbeta segments was used. Amplification of the CDR3 region of rearranged TCR beta genes was performed with a multiplex PCR assay on genomic DNA. On the Illumina HiSeq System, the amplified TCR beta libraries were sequenced as 87-base-pair reads. The source study handled its data this way. A later analysis counted some 80 million unique TCR beta chains across the 650 to 700 repertoires, and some 12 million of these chains were shared by at least two donors. Raw reads were error-corrected and collapsed into unique sequences by a nearest-neighbor algorithm in which closely related sequences were merged to remove PCR and sequencing errors. V, D and J gene segments were assigned by aligning CDR3 sequences to IMGT reference sequences. For a sequence to be retained, a match of at least six nucleotides was required to both a V gene segment and a J gene segment. A rearrangement was called productive if the CDR3 had no stop codons and remained in frame with V and J, and every other rearrangement was called non-productive. CDR3 was defined according to IMGT convention as the region running from the second conserved V-encoded cysteine to the conserved J-encoded phenylalanine. In an earlier analysis of more than 550 of the donors, sequences lacking an unambiguous match to a single V gene segment were excluded. In an earlier analysis of approximately 560 of the donors, a V segment was called functional when productive rearrangements were above 56.7%, and segregating when the standard deviation between donors exceeded 5%. A statistical classification framework was developed to diagnose cytomegalovirus status using the catalog of TCR beta chain sequences. In a later analysis, V and J genes were assigned by comparing TCR nucleotide sequences against IMGT/GENE-DB human TR gene sequences. A later analysis assigned CDR3 sequences and most-parsimonious VDJ recombination scenarios with the TCRdist pipeline. In a later analysis, each TCR beta chain was defined by its CDR3 amino acid sequence together with its V-gene family, and reads lacking a unique V-gene family were excluded. A later analysis removed 450 to 600 highly shared, low-generation-probability nucleotide sequences to deal with suspected cross-contamination and a sequencing artifact. In a later analysis, a clonal expansion index for each public chain was calculated from normalized within-repertoire ranks of inferred template counts. In a later analysis, generation probabilities were computed using a VDJ recombination model fitted to out-of-frame rearrangements, and the results were checked against IGoR. In a later analysis, hypergeometric tests were used to score TCR-TCR, TCR-HLA and TCR-CMV co-occurrence, with a repertoire-size bias correction applied to TCR pairs. False discovery rates were estimated in a later analysis by permuting HLA or CMV assignments 20 times. A later analysis grouped co-occurring TCRs with DBSCAN, adding TCRdist sequence similarity when clustering within HLA-allele-positive subsets. Co-occurrence clustering excluded repertoires with fewer than 30,000 or more than 120,000 public chains, plus five with anomalous nucleotide sharing. TCRdb holds this immuneACCESS table with in-frame rearrangements only. Some clones are missing; in checked studies, unresolved V genes explain under half, and the rest has no known cause. V, J and clone size are taken as reported in that table, and D and trimming were inferred from the DNA itself. For this sample the table gives about 180,000 clones, of which roughly 75% were detected only once. The top ten constitute 1.5% to 2% of the sample.

The material sequenced was PBMCs. This chain is built from TRBV30 and TRBJ2-3; TRBD2 matches 10 bases in the middle. The clonotype comes from a woman in her thirties in good health and CMV-seronegative. The DNA reads as follows: TGTGCCTGGGGAACGGGGCTAGCGGGGGGCACAGATACGCAGTATTTT. It encodes CAWGTGLAGGTDTQYF.